The next 5 T cell receptor beta chains were all read from a single sample in a study of OX40 agonist ivuxolimab in advanced cancers. Preparation of the library involved the immunoSEQ multiplex PCR assay. What TCRdb holds here is the immuneACCESS table cut down to in-frame rearrangements. Part of the clones is not present; checked against another copy, under half of the missing clones reflect an unresolved V gene, and the others are unexplained. The sample table shows approximately 11,000 clones, and more than 70% are seen once. Of the sample, about 29% falls within the top ten clones. The sample in question was CD4+ or CD8+ T cells sorted from blood, obtained in a trial of the OX40 agonist ivuxolimab. The receptor set was obtained from an adult with an advanced solid tumor such as melanoma, head and neck, liver or kidney cancer.

J is TRBJ2-7 and V is TRBV4-3; 8 bases are a match to TRBD1. J was trimmed by 5 bases and V by 4 bases; bases with no gene match: 7. CDR1 is LGHNA, CDR2 YSLEER, per germline. The CDR3 has 14 amino acids. The CDR3 region has the DNA TGCGCCAGCAGCCCAGGACAGGGAACGGACGAGCAGTACTTC. It is translated as CASSPGQGTDEQYF.

This chain connects TRBV9 to TRBJ2-3; 10 nucleotides agree with TRBD2. The V gene end was trimmed by 6 bases and the J gene end by 2 bases; junction bases not matched to a gene: 9. Looked up from germline, CDR1 is SGDLS and CDR2 is YYNGEE. The CDR3 is 16 residues long. The CDR3 sequence is CASTAASGGPTDTQYF. DNA of the CDR3: TGTGCCAGCACCGCTGCTAGCGGGGGCCCCACAGATACGCAGTATTTT.

The genes are TRBV9 and TRBJ2-7; D may be TRBD1 (6 bases). Trimming cost V 4 bases and J 4 bases, with 21 bases left between them. This CDR3 spans 16 amino acids. CDR1 is SGDLS, CDR2 YYNGEE, per germline. The chain's CDR3 is CASSPRQDPISYEQYF. CDR3 in DNA: TGTGCCAGCAGCCCGCGACAGGACCCCATCTCGTACGAGCAGTACTTC. Filled out from reference TRBV9 and TRBJ2-7, the complete variable domain reads DSGVTQTPKHLITATGQRVTLRCSPRSGDLSVYWYQQSLDQGLQFLIQYYNGEERAKGNILERFSAQQFPDLHSELNLSSLELGDSALYFCASSPRQDPISYEQYFGPGTRLTVT.

V usage is TRBV28 and J usage is TRBJ1-2, with D perhaps TRBD1 (5 bases). In germline, CDR1 is MDHEN, CDR2 SYDVKM. V was clipped by 5 bases and J by 1 base, with 8 bases between them. The CDR3 totals 13 residues. DNA of the CDR3: TGTGCCAGCAGTGAGGACAATAACTATGGCTACACCTTC. Protein: CASSEDNNYGYTF.

This sequence joins TRBV2 and TRBJ2-7, with a possible D match to TRBD1 (5 bases). Germline V lookup: CDR1 SNHLY, CDR2 FYNNEI. V gave up 2 bases and J gave up 3 bases, with 14 bases separating them. CDR3 size: 15 residues. The CDR3 DNA follows: TGTGCCAGCAGTGAAAGTCGAGCAGGGAACTACGAGCAGTACTTC. Protein: CASSESRAGNYEQYF.